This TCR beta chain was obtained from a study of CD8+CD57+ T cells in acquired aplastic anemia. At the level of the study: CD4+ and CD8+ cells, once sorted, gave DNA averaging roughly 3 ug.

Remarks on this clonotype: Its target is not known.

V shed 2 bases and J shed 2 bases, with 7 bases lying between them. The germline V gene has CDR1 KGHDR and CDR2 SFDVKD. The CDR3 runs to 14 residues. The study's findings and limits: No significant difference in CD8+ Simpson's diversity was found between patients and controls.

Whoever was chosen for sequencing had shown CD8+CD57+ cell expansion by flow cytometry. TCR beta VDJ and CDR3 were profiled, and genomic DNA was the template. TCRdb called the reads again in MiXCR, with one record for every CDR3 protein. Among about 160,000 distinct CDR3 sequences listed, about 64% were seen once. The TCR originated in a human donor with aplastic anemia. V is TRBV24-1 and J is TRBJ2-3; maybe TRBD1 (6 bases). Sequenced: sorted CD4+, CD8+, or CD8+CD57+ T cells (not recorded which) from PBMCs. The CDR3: CATSDWTDTDTQYF. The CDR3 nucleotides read TGTGCCACCAGTGATTGGACAGACACAGATACGCAGTATTTT.